This T cell receptor beta chain was sequenced during a study of cytomegalovirus exposure and HLA in healthy donors. Per the germline V gene, CDR1 is MDHEN and CDR2 is SYDVKM. The CDR3 contains 12 residues. Deletions cut 5 bases from V and 4 bases from J, with 5 bases between. Concerning this clone: What it binds is unknown. The sample contains more than one DNA sequence encoding this CDR3.

A multiplex PCR was run with 60 Vbeta primers and 13 Jbeta primers. Data came from immunoSEQ multiplex PCR; TCRdb stores just in-frame clones and leaves some out. Of fewer than 300,000 clones listed, roughly 85% are singletons. Notes on the study in general: The authors later linked a missense DCLRE1C variant to TCR beta V- and J-gene trimming.

The sample consisted of PBMCs. This chain links TRBV28 with TRBJ2-2; D is unresolved. This TCR was recovered from a man aged 35-49 years in good health and CMV-seropositive. CDR3 sequence reads: CASSLLTGELFF. The CDR3 nucleotides read TGTGCCAGCAGTCTCCTCACCGGGGAGCTGTTTTTT.